Each of the 28 T cell receptor beta chains below was sequenced from the same sample in a study of T cell repertoires in cytomegalovirus infection. TCRdb called the reads again in MiXCR, with one record for every CDR3 protein. The sample has around 800,000 distinct CDR3 sequences, less than 35% seen once. Antigen specificity for these receptors is unknown. The sequenced sample was cultured CD8+ T cells from PBMCs, obtained from culture after CMV antigen stimulation. The receptors stem from a human donor in good health (CMV status not recorded). Some clones in this sample may be carry-over from other donors' samples.

CDR3 in amino acids: CSALGEVGGPYTDTQYF. For the CDR3, the DNA is TGCAGTGCCCTCGGGGAAGTTGGGGGTCCCTACACAGATACGCAGTATTTT. This rearrangement joins TRBV20-1 to TRBJ2-3; TRBD1 or TRBD2 may be the D gene (5 bases each). The CDR3 covers 17 residues. Trimming removed 6 bases at V and 2 bases at J, with 24 bases between. Germline V gives CDR1 DFQATT, CDR2 SNEGSKA (reference sequence).

The J gene is TRBJ2-3, the V gene TRBV12-3 or TRBV12-4, with a tentative D call TRBD1 (7 bases). V dropped 2 bases and J dropped 4 bases, with 13 bases sitting between them. The CDR3 has 15 amino acids. The CDR3 DNA reads TGTGCCAGCAGTTTATGGCAGGGGGGTGCAGATACGCAGTATTTT. Protein sequence: CASSLWQGGADTQYF.

The gene calls are TRBV7-1 and TRBJ2-7; TRBD1 agrees at 11 bases. TRBV7-1 is an open reading frame whose function is uncertain. The junction had 23 bases not matched to a gene; V was cut back by 5 bases and J by 2 bases. The length of the CDR3 is 21 residues. The CDR3 region is CASSPALRPDRGHIPTYEQYF. CDR3 nucleotide sequence: TGTGCCAGCAGCCCGGCCCTACGCCCGGACAGGGGGCACATCCCTACCTACGAGCAGTACTTC.

In this sample, this clonotype turned up many times. The chain carries TRBV6-2 or TRBV6-3 and TRBJ1-4, with D hard to call. CDR1 is MNHEY, CDR2 SVGEGT, per germline. V was cut by 6 bases and J by 0 bases, with 23 bases left in between. CDR3 length: 19 residues. The CDR3 DNA follows: TGTGCCAGCAGAAATCCGGGAGCAACCAACCTTGCAACTAATGAAAAACTGTTTTTT. Encoded protein: CASRNPGATNLATNEKLFF.

This clonotype has just a few counts. The chain uses TRBV6-8 and TRBJ1-1; no clear D gene. CDR1 and CDR2 (germline): MNHGY, SAAAGT. Trimming took off 5 bases at V and 3 bases at J, with 10 bases between the two ends. The CDR3 runs to 13 residues. This CDR3 is CASSPGSYTEAFF. The CDR3 DNA follows: TGTGCCAGCAGTCCCGGGTCCTACACTGAAGCTTTCTTT.

The rearrangement links TRBV12-3 or TRBV12-4 to TRBJ2-4; either TRBD1 or TRBD2 may fit D (5 bases each). V lost 4 bases and J 6 bases, leaving 22 bases between the germline ends. This CDR3 contains 17 residues. The CDR3 bases are TGTGCCAGCAGTTCCATAAATCCGGGACGCCGGGGAAACATTCAGTACTTC. Translated, it gives CASSSINPGRRGNIQYF.

This clonotype was recorded a few times. The V gene is TRBV7-6, the J gene TRBJ1-6; D uncertain. The CDR3 totals 13 residues. Germline V gene lookup returns CDR1 SGHVS and CDR2 FNYEAQ. The V end was cut by 3 bases, the J end by 9 bases, with 9 bases between. CDR3 nucleotides: TGTGCCAGCAGCTTGAATTTGCGTTCACCCCTCCACTTT. Translating it yields CASSLNLRSPLHF.

This clonotype was counted ten times or more. This chain uses TRBV11-2 with TRBJ2-3, with 7 bases lining up with TRBD2. The CDR3 is 16 amino acids. The V gene end was trimmed by 5 bases and the J gene end by 2 bases; junction bases not matched to a gene: 10. The germline V gene has CDR1 SGHAT and CDR2 FQNNGV. CDR3 amino acids: CASSQYGRSNTDTQYF. The CDR3 region has the DNA TGTGCCAGCAGCCAGTACGGGAGGAGTAACACAGATACGCAGTATTTT.

The chain uses TRBV7-6 and TRBJ1-5, with 11 bases fitting TRBD1. The CDR3 runs to 15 residues. The V segment lost 1 base and the J segment 9 bases; nucleotides outside the gene matches: 5. In germline, CDR1 is SGHVS, CDR2 FNYEAQ. CDR3 in DNA: TGTGCCAGCAGCTTAGGGACAGGGGGCGGGGGGCCCCAGCATTTT. Amino acid sequence: CASSLGTGGGGPQHF. Full variable domain (missing parts from reference TRBV7-6 and TRBJ1-5): GAGVSQSPRYKVTKRGQDVALRCDPISGHVSLYWYRQALGQGPEFLTYFNYEAQQDKSGLPNDRFSAERPEGSISTLTIQRTEQRDSAMYRCASSLGTGGGGPQHFGDGTRLSIL.

This clonotype was counted between two and nine times. The chain is built from TRBV7-9 and TRBJ1-2, with D perhaps matching TRBD1 (6 bases). Germline lookup yields CDR1 SEHNR and CDR2 FQNEAQ (reference sequence). This CDR3 contains 17 residues. Between the trimmed V and J ends, which lost 2 bases and 0 bases, there was a span of 16 bases. This chain's CDR3 is CASSLFIRGPTNYGYTF. CDR3 coding DNA: TGTGCCAGCAGCTTATTCATCAGGGGCCCAACTAACTATGGCTACACCTTC. Complete variable domain (other parts from reference TRBV7-9 and TRBJ1-2): DTGVSQNPRHKITKRGQNVTFRCDPISEHNRLYWYRQTLGQGPEFLTYFQNEAQLEKSRLLSDRFSAERPKGSFSTLEIQRTEQGDSAMYLCASSLFIRGPTNYGYTFGSGTRLTVV.

Regarding this clonotype: One junction end disagrees with the germline gene, perhaps due to a read error. The chain uses TRBV27 and TRBJ1-2, with D perhaps matching TRBD1 (5 bases). CDR3 length: 13 amino acids. Germline loops: CDR1 MNHEY, CDR2 SMNVEV (reference sequence). The CDR3 nucleotides are TGTGCCAACAGTCCCGGGACGTTTTCGGGCTACACCTTC. It specifies CANSPGTFSGYTF.

The genes are TRBV4-2 and TRBJ1-3; D not resolved. The germline gives CDR1 LGHNA, CDR2 YNFKEQ. Trimming removed 0 bases from V and 1 base from J, with 10 bases in between. This CDR3 is 16 amino acids long. This CDR3 is CASSQEGDLSGNTIYF. Here the CDR3 DNA reads TGTGCCAGCAGCCAAGAGGGCGACTTATCTGGAAACACCATATATTTT.

The genes are TRBV7-4 and TRBJ1-4; the D is unclear. The germline V gene has CDR1 SGHVT and CDR2 SQSDAQ. Trimming left V 5 bases short and J 8 bases short, with 21 bases between. The CDR3 covers 16 residues. DNA for the CDR3: TGTGCCAGCAGCACAACTATAGGAGAGAGGGTCGAAAAACTGTTTTTT. It yields the protein CASSTTIGERVEKLFF.

The V and J genes are TRBV12-3 or TRBV12-4 and TRBJ1-2, with no clear D. The CDR3 runs to 14 residues. Trimming removed 3 bases from V and 0 bases from J, with 8 bases in between. The CDR3 loop reads CASSLAAPNYGYTF. The DNA of the CDR3 is TGTGCCAGCAGTTTGGCAGCCCCTAACTATGGCTACACCTTC.

The gene calls are TRBV20-1 and TRBJ2-4, with unresolved D. Germline V gene lookup returns CDR1 DFQATT and CDR2 SNEGSKA (reference sequence). The CDR3 runs to 18 residues. The V and J ends lost 0 bases and 4 bases respectively, with 22 bases between them. The DNA for the CDR3 is TGCAGTGCTAGAGATCCTGATTCTGGCCACCCTGGAAAAAACATTCAGTACTTC. Protein sequence: CSARDPDSGHPGKNIQYF.

The chain employs TRBV7-9 and TRBJ2-2; 7 nucleotides align to TRBD1. This CDR3 has 15 residues. J gave up 4 bases and V 4 bases, and 6 bases lay outside the gene matches. The germline CDR1 and CDR2 sequences are SEHNR and FQNEAQ (reference sequence). The CDR3: CASSSHRGSTGELFF. CDR3 in DNA: TGTGCCAGCAGCTCCCACAGGGGCAGCACCGGGGAGCTGTTTTTT.

The rearrangement links TRBV7-9 to TRBJ1-1; D is undetermined. V lost 8 bases, J lost 4 bases, and 11 bases lay in between. CDR1 is SEHNR and CDR2 is FQNEAQ in the germline V gene (reference sequence). The CDR3 sequence is 12 residues long. CDR3 protein: CASAATSTEAFF. CDR3 DNA sequence: TGTGCCAGCGCTGCCACGAGCACTGAAGCTTTCTTT.

This clonotype turned up a few times. The genes are TRBV7-6 and TRBJ2-1; 11 bases are shared with TRBD1. The CDR3 loop spans 16 amino acids. From germline, CDR1 is SGHVS and CDR2 FNYEAQ. V dropped 1 base and J dropped 5; count of bases not matched to a gene: 4. In nucleotides, the CDR3 is TGTGCCAGCAGCTTAGAACCGGGACAGGGGGACAATGAGCAGTTCTTC. As protein: CASSLEPGQGDNEQFF.

This clonotype has a handful of counts. This chain joins TRBV2 and TRBJ1-4, with D unresolved. Germline CDR1 SNHLY, CDR2 FYNNEI. This CDR3 region has 17 residues. Between the trimmed V and J ends, which lost 1 base and 8 bases, there was a span of 20 bases. CDR3 in amino acids: CASSEGASGGIREKLFF. Written as DNA, the CDR3 is TGTGCCAGCAGTGAAGGGGCCTCTGGAGGGATACGCGAAAAACTGTTTTTT.

This rearrangement joins TRBV4-1 to TRBJ1-1, with D possibly matching TRBD1 (5 bases). The V gene lost 1 base and the J gene lost 5 bases, with 14 bases spanning the gap. The CDR3 is made up of 15 amino acids. Germline V gene data show CDR1 as MGHRA and CDR2 as YSYEKL. CDR3 sequence (DNA): TGCGCCAGCAGCCAAGTGAACCGACAGTTGACTGAAGCTTTCTTT. This gives the protein CASSQVNRQLTEAFF.

As for this clonotype: One end of the junction fails to match germline, which may point to a read error. V usage is TRBV6-2 or TRBV6-3 and J usage is TRBJ1-1, with 12 bases aligning to TRBD1. The CDR3 is made up of 13 amino acids. Germline CDR1 MNHEY, CDR2 SVGEGT. CDR3 nucleotide sequence: TGTACCAGCAGGGACAGGGGGCTTGTTGAAGCTTTCTTT. Residues: CTSRDRGLVEAFF.

This clonotype came up a few times. The chain carries TRBV6-1 and TRBJ1-1; no reliable D call. The CDR3 has 13 residues. Germline V lookup: CDR1 MNHNS, CDR2 SASEGT. V was pared by 1 base and J by 5 bases, with 8 bases between. In nucleotides, the CDR3 is TGTGCCAGCAGTGAAGGTTGGGGTACTGAAGCTTTCTTT. Protein product: CASSEGWGTEAFF.

A remark on this clonotype: At one of its ends the junction is not consistent with the germline gene, which may arise from a read error. This rearrangement joins TRBV7-6 to TRBJ2-4; no reliable D call. Germline loops: CDR1 SGHVS, CDR2 FNYEAQ. The CDR3 runs 16 residues. CDR3 protein: CASSPRIRALSFIQYF. In DNA form, the CDR3 reads TGTGCTAGCAGCCCTAGGATACGGGCCTTAAGTTTCATTCAGTACTTC.

The J gene is TRBJ2-6, the V gene TRBV10-3; D unclear. The germline V gene has CDR1 ENHRY and CDR2 SYGVKD. V was clipped by 2 bases and J by 0 bases, with 8 bases between them. This CDR3 region has 16 residues. CDR3 sequence (DNA): TGTGCCATCAGTGAGCAACAATTCTCTGGGGCCAACGTCCTGACTTTC. It specifies CAISEQQFSGANVLTF.

The chain uses TRBV4-1 and TRBJ2-2; D is perhaps TRBD2 (7 bases). The CDR3 runs to 18 residues. Germline V CDR1 and CDR2: MGHRA, YSYEKL. V was clipped by 1 base and J by 5 bases, with 20 bases between them. CDR3 in DNA: TGCGCCAGCAGCCAAGGGGGGGGCGAGGGGGGGCCAACCGGGGAGCTGTTTTTT. This translates into CASSQGGGEGGPTGELFF.

The chain is built from TRBV19 and TRBJ2-7; D remains ambiguous. The CDR3 is 13 amino acids. The germline V gene has CDR1 LNHDA and CDR2 SQIVND (reference sequence). V shed 5 bases and J shed 0 bases, with 8 bases lying between them. The CDR3 spells CASSFDDSYEQYF. CDR3 bases: TGTGCCAGTAGTTTCGACGACTCCTACGAGCAGTACTTC. Complete variable domain (other parts from reference TRBV19 and TRBJ2-7): DGGITQSPKYLFRKEGQNVTLSCEQNLNHDAMYWYRQDPGQGLRLIYYSQIVNDFQKGDIAEGYSVSREKKESFPLTVTSAQKNPTAFYLCASSFDDSYEQYFGPGTRLTVT.

This clonotype has a count of ten or more. The DNA for the CDR3 is TGTGCCAGCAGCTTAAGTCGGGACAGGGTGATCGAGCAGTACGTC. Translation gives CASSLSRDRVIEQYV. The V gene is TRBV7-6, the J gene TRBJ2-7; 9 bases line up with TRBD1. V gave up 2 bases and J gave up 6 bases; unmatched junction bases: 8. The CDR3 loop spans 15 amino acids. Germline CDR1 reads SGHVS; CDR2 reads FNYEAQ.

The chain carries TRBV6-5 and TRBJ1-4, with TRBD1 matching 8 bases. V trimming: 2 bases; J trimming: 3 bases; junction bases outside the gene matches: 8. CDR1 and CDR2 from the germline V gene are MNHEY and SVGAGI. CDR3 length: 17 amino acids. This CDR3 reads CASSYGEQGAANEKLFF. CDR3 DNA: TGTGCCAGCAGTTACGGGGAGCAGGGGGCGGCTAATGAAAAACTGTTTTTT.